The following is a TCR beta chain sequence with its context. Its cognate antigen is unknown. The data were obtained in a study of graft-versus-host responses after intestinal transplantation. Overall study: Recipients uniformly received anti-thymocyte globulin induction, followed by tacrolimus and steroids for approximately 3 years.

Whole-study findings and limits: The marrow of recipients harbored GvH clones, and ileum or blood showed some of them first.

This table comes from immunoSEQ multiplex PCR, and its TCRdb copy is limited to in-frame clones, with some not included. The sample has about 70,000 clones; around 90% are singletons. J gave up 5 bases and V 1 base, and 4 bases lay outside the gene matches. This CDR3 is built from 15 residues. Germline CDR1 and CDR2: LNHNV and YYDKDF (reference sequence). The material sequenced was unstimulated CD8+ T cells sorted from spleen or lymph node cells, taken before intestinal transplant. J is TRBJ2-1 and V is TRBV15; 8 bases agree with TRBD2. The source is a human donor who received an intestinal transplant. The CDR3 loop is CATSRVGGGHNEQFF. The CDR3 DNA follows: TGTGCCACCAGCAGAGTCGGGGGGGGCCACAATGAGCAGTTCTTC.